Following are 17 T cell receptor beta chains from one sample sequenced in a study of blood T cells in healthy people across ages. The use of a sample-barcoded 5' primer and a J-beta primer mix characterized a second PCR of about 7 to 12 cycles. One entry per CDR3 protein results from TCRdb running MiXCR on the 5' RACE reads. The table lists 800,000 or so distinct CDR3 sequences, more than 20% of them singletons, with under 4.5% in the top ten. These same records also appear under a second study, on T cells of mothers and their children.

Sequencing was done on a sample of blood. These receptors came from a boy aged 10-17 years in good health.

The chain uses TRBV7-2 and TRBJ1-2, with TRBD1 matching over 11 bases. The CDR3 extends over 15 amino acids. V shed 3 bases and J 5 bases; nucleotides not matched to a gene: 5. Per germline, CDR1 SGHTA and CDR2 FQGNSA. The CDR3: CASSLTGTGGYGYTF. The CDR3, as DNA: TGTGCCAGCAGCTTGACCGGGACAGGGGGTTATGGCTACACCTTC.

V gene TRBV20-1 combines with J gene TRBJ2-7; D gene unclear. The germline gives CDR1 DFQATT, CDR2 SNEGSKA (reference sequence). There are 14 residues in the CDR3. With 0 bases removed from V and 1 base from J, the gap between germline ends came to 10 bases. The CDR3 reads CSARDLTYSYEQYF. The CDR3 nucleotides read TGCAGTGCTAGAGACTTAACTTATTCCTACGAGCAGTACTTC.

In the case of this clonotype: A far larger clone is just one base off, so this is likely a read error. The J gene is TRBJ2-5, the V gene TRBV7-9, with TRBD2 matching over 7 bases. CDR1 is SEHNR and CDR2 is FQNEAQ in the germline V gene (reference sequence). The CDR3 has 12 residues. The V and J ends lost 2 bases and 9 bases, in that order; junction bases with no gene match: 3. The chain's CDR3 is CASSLSGEAQYF. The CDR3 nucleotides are TGTGCCAGCAGCTTAAGCGGGGAGGCCCAGTACTTC.

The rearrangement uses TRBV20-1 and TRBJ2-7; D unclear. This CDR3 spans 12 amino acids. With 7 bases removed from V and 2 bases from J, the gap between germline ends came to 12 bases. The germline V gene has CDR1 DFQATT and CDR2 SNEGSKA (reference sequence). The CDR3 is CSVSRQTYEQYF. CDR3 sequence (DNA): TGCAGTGTCTCCCGGCAGACCTACGAGCAGTACTTC.

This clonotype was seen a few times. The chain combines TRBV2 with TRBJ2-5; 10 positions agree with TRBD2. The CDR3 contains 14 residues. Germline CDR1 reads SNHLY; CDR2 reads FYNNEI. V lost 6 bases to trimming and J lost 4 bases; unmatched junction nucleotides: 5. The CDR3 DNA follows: TGTGCCAGCAGCGCCTCTAGCGGGGGAGAGACCCAGTACTTC. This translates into CASSASSGGETQYF.

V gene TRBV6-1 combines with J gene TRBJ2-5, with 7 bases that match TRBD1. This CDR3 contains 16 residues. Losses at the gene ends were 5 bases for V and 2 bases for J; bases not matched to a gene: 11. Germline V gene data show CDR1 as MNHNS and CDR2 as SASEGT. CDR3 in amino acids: CASSLEQGLMQETQYF. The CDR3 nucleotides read TGTGCCAGCAGTCTCGAACAGGGGCTGATGCAAGAGACCCAGTACTTC.

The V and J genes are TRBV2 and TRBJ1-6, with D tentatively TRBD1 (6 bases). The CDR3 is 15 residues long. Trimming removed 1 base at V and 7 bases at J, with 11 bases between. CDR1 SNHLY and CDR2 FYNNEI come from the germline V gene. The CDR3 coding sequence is TGTGCCAGCAGTGAAGGTGGGGGGCGGAATTCACCCCTCCACTTT. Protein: CASSEGGGRNSPLHF.

The CDR3 sequence is CSVQDSEQYF. DNA of the CDR3: TGCAGCGTCCAAGACAGCGAGCAGTACTTC. V usage is TRBV29-1 and J usage is TRBJ2-5, with a weak D call TRBD1 (5 bases). The DNA end is a closer match to TRBJ2-7, so the J assignment may be wrong. CDR1 SQVTM and CDR2 ANQGSEA come from the germline V gene. This CDR3 has 10 amino acids.

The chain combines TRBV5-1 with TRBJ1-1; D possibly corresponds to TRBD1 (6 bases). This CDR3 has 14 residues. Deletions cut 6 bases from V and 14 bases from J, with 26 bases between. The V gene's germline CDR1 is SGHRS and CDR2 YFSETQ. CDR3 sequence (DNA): TGCGCCAGCATGTCGTCCCCGCAGACAGGACCAGTGTTCTTT. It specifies CASMSSPQTGPVFF. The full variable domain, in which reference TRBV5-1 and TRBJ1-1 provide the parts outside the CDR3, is KAGVTQTPRYLIKTRGQQVTLSCSPISGHRSVSWYQQTPGQGLQFLFEYFSETQRNKGNFPGRFSGRQFSNSRSEMNVSTLELGDSALYLCASMSSPQTGPVFFGQGTRLTVV.

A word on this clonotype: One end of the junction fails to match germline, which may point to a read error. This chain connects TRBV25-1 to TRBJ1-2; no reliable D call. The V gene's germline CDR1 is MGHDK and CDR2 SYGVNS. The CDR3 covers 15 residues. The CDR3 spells CANSEERACVDGYTF. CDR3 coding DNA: TGTGCCAACAGTGAAGAGAGGGCTTGTGTGGATGGCTACACCTTC.

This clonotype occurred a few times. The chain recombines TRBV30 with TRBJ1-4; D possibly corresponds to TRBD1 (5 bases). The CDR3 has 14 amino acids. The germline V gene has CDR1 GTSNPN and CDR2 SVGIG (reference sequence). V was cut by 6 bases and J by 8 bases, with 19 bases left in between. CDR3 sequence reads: CACLLGDLREKLFF. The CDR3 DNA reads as TGTGCCTGCCTCCTAGGGGATCTGAGAGAAAAACTGTTTTTT.

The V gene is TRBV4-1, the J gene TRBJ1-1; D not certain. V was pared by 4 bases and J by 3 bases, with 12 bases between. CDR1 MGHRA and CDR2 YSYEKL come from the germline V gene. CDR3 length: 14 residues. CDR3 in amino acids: CASSRLRWDTEAFF. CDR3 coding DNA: TGCGCCAGCAGCCGACTGAGGTGGGACACTGAAGCTTTCTTT.

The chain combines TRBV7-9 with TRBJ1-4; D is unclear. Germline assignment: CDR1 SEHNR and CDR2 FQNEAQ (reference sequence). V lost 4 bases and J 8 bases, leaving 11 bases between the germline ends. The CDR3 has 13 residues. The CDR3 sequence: CASSSGIEEKLFF. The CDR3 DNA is TGTGCCAGCAGCTCCGGAATTGAGGAAAAACTGTTTTTT.

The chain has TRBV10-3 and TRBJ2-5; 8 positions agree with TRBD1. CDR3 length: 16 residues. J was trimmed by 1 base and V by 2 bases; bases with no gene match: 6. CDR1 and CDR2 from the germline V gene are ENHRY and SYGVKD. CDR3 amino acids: CAISEVQDRAQETQYF. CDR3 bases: TGTGCCATCAGTGAGGTACAGGACAGGGCCCAAGAGACCCAGTACTTC.

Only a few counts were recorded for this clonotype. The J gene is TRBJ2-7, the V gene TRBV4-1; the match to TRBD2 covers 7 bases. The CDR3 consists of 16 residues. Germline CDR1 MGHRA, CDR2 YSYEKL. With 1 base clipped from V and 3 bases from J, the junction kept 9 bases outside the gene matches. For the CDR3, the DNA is TGCGCCAGCAGCCAAGCCCTATCCACTAGCGTCTACGAGCAGTACTTC. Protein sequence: CASSQALSTSVYEQYF.

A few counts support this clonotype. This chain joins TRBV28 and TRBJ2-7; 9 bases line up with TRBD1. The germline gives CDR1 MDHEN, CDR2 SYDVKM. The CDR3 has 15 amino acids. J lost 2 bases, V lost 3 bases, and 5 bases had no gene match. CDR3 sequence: CASSFFRTGAYEQYF. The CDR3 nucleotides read TGTGCCAGCAGTTTCTTTCGGACAGGGGCCTACGAGCAGTACTTC.

In nucleotides, the CDR3 is TGTGCCAGCAGCTTAAAGTCTAGCGGGAGGGGCAATGAGCAGTTCTTC. It translates to CASSLKSSGRGNEQFF. The J gene is TRBJ2-7, the V gene TRBV11-3, with TRBD2 matching over 12 bases. The J call is uncertain, as TRBJ2-1 better fits the DNA end. The CDR3 extends over 16 amino acids. Germline CDR1 and CDR2: SGHNT and YENEEA.